These 17 T cell receptor beta chains were all obtained from the same sample, sequenced in a study of response to subunit inactivated influenza vaccine. MiXCR was run by TCRdb on the RT-PCR reads, yielding one entry per CDR3 protein. Of 150,000 or so distinct CDR3 sequences detected, approximately 12% appear once; the ten largest clones hold about a third. The material sequenced was CD8+ T cells sorted from PBMCs, taken less than 25 months after vaccination. These receptors originate from a man aged 50 to 69 who received an inactivated influenza vaccine.

This clonotype was recorded a few times. The CDR3 DNA sequence: TGTGCCAGCAGCTTGGGCCCCGGGGTAATCGACCGGCCCCAGCATTTT. Protein: CASSLGPGVIDRPQHF. The rearrangement joins TRBV7-8 to TRBJ1-5; D not resolved. Germline V lookup: CDR1 SGHVS, CDR2 FQNEAQ. Trimming removed 3 bases at V and 9 bases at J, with 21 bases between. The CDR3 consists of 16 residues.

This clonotype has a handful of counts. The rearrangement links TRBV4-2 to TRBJ1-2; perhaps TRBD1 as D (5 bases). Trimming shortened V by 0 bases and J by 8 bases, and 19 bases separated the two germline ends. Germline V gives CDR1 LGHNA, CDR2 YNFKEQ. This CDR3 is built from 16 residues. The CDR3: CASSQDEGWGVWGYTF. The CDR3 DNA follows: TGTGCCAGCAGCCAAGATGAAGGGTGGGGGGTGTGGGGCTACACCTTC.

This clonotype was observed a single time. The chain has TRBV12-3 or TRBV12-4 and TRBJ2-7; D is undetermined. V was cut by 3 bases and J by 3 bases, with 9 bases left in between. CDR3 size: 13 residues. The CDR3 reads CASSFGSGYEQYF. As DNA, the CDR3 is TGTGCCAGCAGTTTTGGTTCGGGCTACGAGCAGTACTTC.

This clonotype was detected ten times or more. The chain employs TRBV28 and TRBJ2-1, with D unresolved. This CDR3 spans 10 amino acids. Germline V gene lookup returns CDR1 MDHEN and CDR2 SYDVKM. V shed 3 bases and J shed 7 bases, with 1 base lying between them. Here the CDR3 reads CASSFNEQFF. The CDR3, as DNA: TGTGCCAGCAGTTTTAATGAGCAGTTCTTC.

This clonotype appeared many times. This chain uses TRBV3-1 with TRBJ2-7; a weak D match, TRBD2 (6 bases). The CDR3 has 14 residues. CDR1 and CDR2 (germline): LGHDT, YNNKEL (reference sequence). The V and J ends lost 1 base and 6 bases respectively, with 13 bases between them. The CDR3 here is CASSQVTSVAEQYF. CDR3 in DNA: TGTGCCAGCAGCCAAGTGACTAGTGTCGCCGAGCAGTACTTC.

The chain combines TRBV27 with TRBJ2-1; D uncertain. Deletions cut 2 bases from V and 0 bases from J, with 5 bases between. From germline, CDR1 is MNHEY and CDR2 SMNVEV (reference sequence). This CDR3 region has 14 residues. CDR3 in DNA: TGTGCCAGCAGTTTAGATAGCTCCTACAATGAGCAGTTCTTC. It yields the protein CASSLDSSYNEQFF.

The CDR3 DNA follows: TGCGCCAGCAGCTTAAATAATCAATACGAGCAGTACTTC. Protein: CASSLNNQYEQYF. The chain employs TRBV5-1 and TRBJ2-7; D unclear. The germline gives CDR1 SGHRS, CDR2 YFSETQ. The CDR3 has 13 amino acids. V shed 2 bases and J shed 4 bases, with 10 bases lying between them.

The genes are TRBV24-1 and TRBJ2-5; 10 bases fit TRBD2. The CDR3 spans 16 residues. With 3 bases clipped from V and 5 bases from J, the junction kept 8 bases outside the gene matches. Germline values: CDR1 KGHDR, CDR2 SFDVKD. CDR3 bases: TGTGCCACCAGTGATGGGCCTAGCGGGAGTATGGAGACCCAGTACTTC. Translating gives CATSDGPSGSMETQYF.

This clonotype was seen a single time. J is TRBJ2-5 and V is TRBV4-1; 10 bases match TRBD2. Germline V lookup: CDR1 MGHRA, CDR2 YSYEKL. The length of the CDR3 is 16 residues. With 1 base clipped from V and 1 base from J, the junction kept 3 bases outside the gene matches. The CDR3 nucleotides are TGCGCCAGCAGCCAAGCTCCTAGCGGGGGCCAAGAGACCCAGTACTTC. It is translated as CASSQAPSGGQETQYF.

This clonotype was seen a handful of times. This rearrangement joins TRBV5-1 to TRBJ2-7, with 8 bases aligning to TRBD2. J was trimmed by 2 bases and V by 2 bases; bases with no gene match: 6. Germline values: CDR1 SGHRS, CDR2 YFSETQ. The CDR3 has 15 amino acids. CDR3 DNA sequence: TGCGCCAGCAGCTTTTTCGCGGGGGGAACCTACGAGCAGTACTTC. Its translation is CASSFFAGGTYEQYF.

The table lists this clonotype with a few counts. The chain has TRBV7-9 and TRBJ1-2; D remains unclear. Trimming removed 4 bases from V and 6 bases from J, with 15 bases in between. The CDR3 is 14 amino acids. CDR1 and CDR2 (germline): SEHNR, FQNEAQ (reference sequence). CDR3 DNA sequence: TGTGCCAGCAGCTCCCCCAGAGGTTTCCATGGCTACACCTTC. Its translation: CASSSPRGFHGYTF.

This clonotype was seen only a few times. This rearrangement joins TRBV6-5 to TRBJ2-2; no reliable D call. V was cut by 8 bases and J by 6 bases, with 10 bases left in between. This CDR3 spans 12 amino acids. From germline, CDR1 is MNHEY and CDR2 SVGAGI. The CDR3 coding sequence is TGTGCCAGCGCCCTTTTGGCCGGGGAGCTGTTTTTT. It is translated as CASALLAGELFF.

This clonotype was seen a handful of times. The chain links TRBV12-3 or TRBV12-4 to TRBJ1-1; D is ambiguous. Trimming left V 3 bases short and J 8 bases short, with 7 bases between. The CDR3 consists of 11 residues. DNA for the CDR3: TGTGCCAGCAGTTTCCAAGGGGAAGCTTTCTTT. Translation: CASSFQGEAFF.

This clonotype was counted at least ten times. This sequence joins TRBV6-2 or TRBV6-3 and TRBJ2-7, with TRBD2 as a possible D gene (6 bases). Trimming removed 7 bases at V and 4 bases at J, with 17 bases between. This CDR3 contains 14 residues. Germline CDR1 is MNHEY and CDR2 is SVGEGT. The CDR3 region is CASTEAGSGYEQYF. The CDR3 nucleotides read TGTGCCAGCACCGAGGCGGGATCAGGGTACGAGCAGTACTTC.

The chain has TRBV7-8 and TRBJ2-7; TRBD2 matches 13 bases. This CDR3 spans 16 amino acids. V dropped 1 base and J dropped 5; count of bases not matched to a gene: 5. In germline, CDR1 is SGHVS, CDR2 FQNEAQ. CDR3 sequence: CASSLELAGGIDEQYF. The CDR3 DNA reads as TGTGCCAGCAGCTTAGAACTAGCGGGGGGGATAGACGAGCAGTACTTC. The variable domain in full, completed from reference TRBV7-8 and TRBJ2-7, reads GAGVSQSPRYKVAKRGQDVALRCDPISGHVSLFWYQQALGQGPEFLTYFQNEAQLDKSGLPSDRFFAERPEGSVSTLKIQRTQQEDSAVYLCASSLELAGGIDEQYFGPGTRLTVT.

This chain uses TRBV29-1 with TRBJ1-5; the match to TRBD1 covers 8 bases. V shed 6 bases, J shed 10 bases, and the junction held 8 bases outside the gene matches. The CDR3 extends over 12 amino acids. Germline values: CDR1 SQVTM, CDR2 ANQGSEA. The CDR3 here is CSVRTGTHPQHF. The CDR3 DNA reads TGCAGCGTCCGGACAGGGACTCATCCCCAGCATTTT.

This clonotype has at least ten counts. This chain joins TRBV4-3 and TRBJ1-2; maybe TRBD1 (5 bases). This CDR3 spans 15 amino acids. CDR1 LGHNA and CDR2 YSLEER come from the germline V gene. The V end was cut by 2 bases, the J end by 2 bases, with 12 bases between. CDR3 residues: CASSQSQTENYGYTF. The CDR3 DNA reads as TGCGCCAGCAGCCAATCTCAGACAGAGAACTATGGCTACACCTTC.